This T cell receptor beta chain derives from a study of cytomegalovirus exposure and HLA in healthy donors. The CDR3 sequence is 14 residues long. Germline values: CDR1 GTSNPN, CDR2 SVGIG (reference sequence). V gave up 3 bases and J gave up 4 bases; unmatched junction bases: 6. Primers for the PCR totalled 60 Vbeta and 13 Jbeta. Using immunoSEQ multiplex PCR, the repertoire was profiled, and TCRdb retains in-frame clones only, with some absent. Of under 150,000 clones listed, about 85% are singletons. The genes are TRBV30 and TRBJ1-5; 7 bases match TRBD1. The sequencing sample was made of PBMCs. This TCR derives from a female donor in good health and CMV-seronegative. DNA for the CDR3: TGTGCCTGGAGGGGGATGACAGGGAATCAGCCCCAGCATTTT. This codes for CAWRGMTGNQPQHF.